This passage covers 27 T cell receptor beta chains from one sample sequenced in a study of blood T cell repertoires in COVID-19. Using immunoSEQ multiplex PCR, the repertoire was profiled, and TCRdb retains in-frame clones only, with some absent. The table shows roughly 400,000 clones, with over 75% occurring only once. What was sequenced was PBMCs or T cells enriched from blood (not recorded which). All receptors come from a woman in her late teens or twenties who had been exposed to COVID-19.

CDR3 DNA sequence: TGTGCCAGCAGTGCAGGACTAATCTACGAGCAGTACTTC. Translation gives CASSAGLIYEQYF. V and J are TRBV28 and TRBJ2-7, with TRBD2 as a possible D gene (6 bases). Trimming removed 5 bases at V and 3 bases at J, with 11 bases between. The CDR3 has 13 amino acids. Germline CDR1 MDHEN, CDR2 SYDVKM.

The CDR3 sequence is CASRQKTLASSVHMNTEAFF. CDR3 sequence (DNA): TGCGCCAGCAGACAAAAGACATTGGCCAGTTCGGTTCACATGAACACTGAAGCTTTCTTT. J is TRBJ1-1 and V is TRBV4-1; D unclear. Germline values: CDR1 MGHRA, CDR2 YSYEKL. Trimming pared 6 bases from V and 0 bases from J, leaving 29 bases between. The CDR3 length is 20 residues.

The chain couples TRBV4-1 to TRBJ2-7; 7 bases are a match to TRBD2. Germline CDR1 reads MGHRA; CDR2 reads YSYEKL. CDR3 length: 15 amino acids. V gave up 3 bases and J gave up 3 bases; unmatched junction bases: 8. CDR3 residues: CASSQNSGDYYEQYF. The CDR3 DNA follows: TGCGCCAGCAGCCAGAACTCCGGGGACTACTACGAGCAGTACTTC.

The chain is built from TRBV6-5 and TRBJ1-2, with TRBD1 matching 8 bases. Germline CDR1 and CDR2: MNHEY and SVGAGI. CDR3 length: 14 residues. Trimming at V came to 0 bases and at J to 6 bases, leaving 3 bases not matched to a gene. The CDR3, as DNA: TGTGCCAGCAGTTACTCTGACAGGGGAAATGGCTACACCTTC. This encodes CASSYSDRGNGYTF.

The chain combines TRBV3-1 (or the pseudogene TRBV3-2) with TRBJ1-2; 7 positions match TRBD1. The germline gives CDR1 LGHDT, CDR2 YNNKEL (reference sequence). V shed 5 bases and J 0 bases; nucleotides not matched to a gene: 9. This CDR3 region has 16 residues. In nucleotides, the CDR3 is TGTGCCAGCAGCGCCCGGACAGGCTCAACTAACTATGGCTACACCTTC. Residues: CASSARTGSTNYGYTF.

CDR3: CASSPRTSGRAGYNEQFF. CDR3 bases: TGTGCCAGCAGCCCGCGGACTAGCGGGAGGGCCGGGTACAATGAGCAGTTCTTC. This chain uses TRBV7-9 with TRBJ2-1; 15 nucleotides match TRBD2. This CDR3 has 18 amino acids. V dropped 5 bases and J dropped 4; count of bases not matched to a gene: 9. Germline loops: CDR1 SEHNR, CDR2 FQNEAQ (reference sequence).

V usage is TRBV19 and J usage is TRBJ1-5; D ambiguous. Trimming took 5 bases from V and 0 from J, leaving 14 bases between them. The CDR3 is made up of 16 amino acids. Germline CDR1 is LNHDA and CDR2 is SQIVND (reference sequence). The CDR3 DNA reads TGTGCCAGTAGTTCGGGGTTCCGGAATAGCAATCAGCCCCAGCATTTT. As protein: CASSSGFRNSNQPQHF.

V and J are TRBV5-1 and TRBJ2-7, with D tentatively TRBD2 (7 bases). The V gene lost 0 bases and the J gene lost 2 bases, with 15 bases spanning the gap. Per the germline V gene, CDR1 is SGHRS and CDR2 is YFSETQ. This CDR3 has 16 amino acids. CDR3 sequence: CASSLGWGGGTYEQYF. In DNA form, the CDR3 reads TGCGCCAGCAGCTTGGGTTGGGGCGGGGGCACCTACGAGCAGTACTTC.

The sample holds a few counts of this clone. This chain uses TRBV11-3 with TRBJ2-1; TRBD1 might be the D (6 bases). CDR3 size: 16 residues. Trimming left V 5 bases short and J 3 bases short, with 17 bases between. Germline V gene sequence: CDR1 SGHNT, CDR2 YENEEA. The CDR3 sequence is CASSVTGGVVYNEQFF. The CDR3 DNA is TGTGCCAGCAGCGTTACTGGGGGCGTAGTCTACAATGAGCAGTTCTTC.

This clone was seen only a few times. The chain uses TRBV3-1 (or the pseudogene TRBV3-2) and TRBJ1-2; TRBD1 might be the D (6 bases). The length of the CDR3 is 15 residues. Germline assignment: CDR1 LGHDT and CDR2 YNNKEL (reference sequence). The V end lost 0 bases, the J end lost 6 bases, and 14 bases lay between the germline ends. CDR3 sequence (DNA): TGTGCCAGCAGCCAAGAGGGGACACCAAAAAATGGCTACACCTTC. Its translation: CASSQEGTPKNGYTF.

CDR3 residues: CASTKMESNQPQHF. The CDR3 region has the DNA TGTGCCAGCACCAAGATGGAGAGCAATCAGCCCCAGCATTTT. The chain joins TRBV6-5 to TRBJ1-5, with D unresolved. V gave up 7 bases and J gave up 1 base, with 11 bases separating them. CDR3 length: 14 amino acids. The germline V gene has CDR1 MNHEY and CDR2 SVGAGI.

This chain joins TRBV5-4 and TRBJ1-1; a weak D match, TRBD1 (6 bases). In germline, CDR1 is SGHNT, CDR2 YYREEE (reference sequence). The CDR3 is 14 residues long. V gave up 3 bases and J gave up 1 base, with 10 bases separating them. CDR3 sequence: CASSSRDKNTEAFF. CDR3 in DNA: TGTGCCAGCAGCTCGAGGGACAAGAACACTGAAGCTTTCTTT.

V is TRBV5-1 and J is TRBJ2-5; TRBD2 might be the D (5 bases). The CDR3 length is 18 residues. The germline V gene has CDR1 SGHRS and CDR2 YFSETQ. V lost 0 bases and J 3 bases, leaving 21 bases between the germline ends. The CDR3 bases are TGCGCCAGCAGCTTGGCGGGGATTATGGGCACAAACAAAGAGACCCAGTACTTC. It codes for CASSLAGIMGTNKETQYF.

This clone turned up a few times. The rearrangement links TRBV14 to TRBJ2-5, with TRBD1 matching over 7 bases. The CDR3 extends over 15 amino acids. Germline V gene lookup returns CDR1 SGHDN and CDR2 FVKESK. With V trimmed by 5 bases and J by 4 bases, 10 bases remained unmatched. CDR3 bases: TGTGCCAGCAGCAAACGACACAGGGGAAGAGAGACCCAGTACTTC. It codes for CASSKRHRGRETQYF.

This clone was seen only once. In the same sample, other DNA sequences code for this CDR3. The rearrangement joins TRBV5-1 to TRBJ2-7, with TRBD1 identical over 8 bases. After removal of 4 bases from V and 1 base from J, the junction contained 4 bases not matched to a gene. This CDR3 is 14 amino acids long. Looked up from germline, CDR1 is SGHRS and CDR2 is YFSETQ. The CDR3, as DNA: TGCGCCAGCAGCGGTACAGGGGGGTCCTACGAGCAGTACTTC. The encoded protein is CASSGTGGSYEQYF. The full variable domain, in which reference TRBV5-1 and TRBJ2-7 provide the parts outside the CDR3, is KAGVTQTPRYLIKTRGQQVTLSCSPISGHRSVSWYQQTPGQGLQFLFEYFSETQRNKGNFPGRFSGRQFSNSRSEMNVSTLELGDSALYLCASSGTGGSYEQYFGPGTRLTVT.

The chain combines TRBV10-2 with TRBJ2-7; 7 positions match TRBD2. With 8 bases clipped from V and 3 bases from J, the junction kept 4 bases outside the gene matches. Per germline, CDR1 WSHSY and CDR2 SAAADI. The CDR3 contains 12 residues. The CDR3 nucleotides are TGCGCCAGCGGGGGGGGGAACTACGAGCAGTACTTC. Translating it yields CASGGGNYEQYF.

The CDR3 here is CASSEAASGSGRRDTQYF. CDR3 nucleotides: TGTGCCAGCAGTGAAGCGGCTTCGGGGAGCGGGAGACGTGATACGCAGTATTTT. The chain joins TRBV2 to TRBJ2-3; TRBD2 matches 8 bases. The CDR3 is 18 residues long. Per germline, CDR1 SNHLY and CDR2 FYNNEI. The ends lost 0 bases at V and 6 bases at J; junction bases unmatched: 14.

This rearrangement joins TRBV11-3 to TRBJ2-1, with D perhaps matching TRBD1 (5 bases). CDR3 size: 12 residues. V dropped 5 bases and J dropped 12 bases, with 14 bases sitting between them. In germline, CDR1 is SGHNT, CDR2 YENEEA. The CDR3 sequence: CASSPMGGAQFF. The DNA for the CDR3 is TGTGCCAGCAGCCCCATGGGTGGGGCGCAGTTCTTC.

This chain joins TRBV6-5 and TRBJ1-1; 10 nucleotides align to TRBD1. The CDR3 is made up of 15 amino acids. The V gene's germline CDR1 is MNHEY and CDR2 SVGAGI. The V segment lost 6 bases and the J segment 4 bases; nucleotides outside the gene matches: 8. The CDR3 sequence is CASRRQGALGTEAFF. CDR3 coding DNA: TGTGCCAGCAGGCGACAGGGGGCGTTGGGCACTGAAGCTTTCTTT.

V gene TRBV18 combines with J gene TRBJ2-3; maybe TRBD2 (5 bases). V lost 3 bases and J 0 bases, leaving 19 bases between the germline ends. The CDR3 runs 18 residues. CDR1 is KGHSH, CDR2 LQKENI, per germline. CDR3 DNA: TGTGCCAGCTCACCCGGTTTAGTGGACGGACTTAGCACAGATACGCAGTATTTT. Amino acids: CASSPGLVDGLSTDTQYF.

CDR3 sequence (DNA): TGTGCCAGCAGCGTAGAGCCCTCAGGATCCTACGAGCAGTACTTC. It encodes CASSVEPSGSYEQYF. The chain recombines TRBV9 with TRBJ2-7, with D hard to call. With 0 bases removed from V and 1 base from J, the gap between germline ends came to 11 bases. The CDR3 totals 15 residues. Per the germline V gene, CDR1 is SGDLS and CDR2 is YYNGEE.

This chain joins TRBV24-1 and TRBJ2-5; D possibly corresponds to TRBD2 (5 bases). The germline CDR1 and CDR2 sequences are KGHDR and SFDVKD. This CDR3 has 11 residues. Trimming pared 6 bases from V and 4 bases from J, leaving 5 bases between. Written as DNA, the CDR3 is TGTGCCACCAGTCGGGGAGAGACCCAGTACTTC. This encodes CATSRGETQYF.

The V and J genes are TRBV29-1 and TRBJ2-3, with TRBD1 matching 8 bases. V trimming: 7 bases; J trimming: 0 bases; junction bases outside the gene matches: 0. CDR1 is SQVTM and CDR2 is ANQGSEA in the germline V gene. The CDR3 spans 12 residues. This chain's CDR3 is CSGTGSTDTQYF. In DNA, the CDR3 is TGCAGCGGGACAGGGAGCACAGATACGCAGTATTTT.

V is TRBV21-1 and J is TRBJ2-7; the table's TRBD2 call for D was not verified on the DNA. TRBV21-1 is recorded as a pseudogene. The CDR3 is 14 amino acids. CDR3 bases: TGTGCCACTACGATCTCCGTTAGCTCCTACGAGCAGTACTTC. Its translation: CATTISVSSYEQYF.

V usage is TRBV28 and J usage is TRBJ2-1, with 9 bases fitting TRBD2. The V gene end was trimmed by 6 bases and the J gene end by 2 bases; junction bases not matched to a gene: 2. The germline gives CDR1 MDHEN, CDR2 SYDVKM. The CDR3 has 14 residues. The CDR3 sequence: CASRVAGAYNEQFF. As DNA, the CDR3 is TGTGCCAGCAGAGTAGCGGGAGCCTACAATGAGCAGTTCTTC. The full variable domain, rest sourced from reference TRBV28 and TRBJ2-1, is DVKVTQSSRYLVKRTGEKVFLECVQDMDHENMFWYRQDPGLGLRLIYFSYDVKMKEKGDIPEGYSVSREKKERFSLILESASTNQTSMYLCASRVAGAYNEQFFGPGTRLTVL.

The chain employs TRBV15 and TRBJ2-3; no firm D call. The CDR3 loop spans 14 amino acids. The V and J ends lost 4 bases and 6 bases respectively, with 14 bases between them. CDR1 LNHNV and CDR2 YYDKDF come from the germline V gene (reference sequence). CDR3 residues: CATSTFRVSDTQYF. For the CDR3, the DNA is TGTGCCACCAGCACATTTCGCGTCTCCGATACGCAGTATTTT.

Comment on this clone: At the DNA level, this CDR3 is encoded by other sequences in the same sample as well. V and J are TRBV6-5 and TRBJ2-1; TRBD1 agrees at 8 bases. V dropped 7 bases and J dropped 6; count of bases not matched to a gene: 5. Per the germline V gene, CDR1 is MNHEY and CDR2 is SVGAGI. The CDR3 extends over 13 amino acids. This CDR3 is CASKRTGSNEQFF. CDR3 DNA sequence: TGTGCCAGCAAGAGGACAGGGAGCAATGAGCAGTTCTTC.